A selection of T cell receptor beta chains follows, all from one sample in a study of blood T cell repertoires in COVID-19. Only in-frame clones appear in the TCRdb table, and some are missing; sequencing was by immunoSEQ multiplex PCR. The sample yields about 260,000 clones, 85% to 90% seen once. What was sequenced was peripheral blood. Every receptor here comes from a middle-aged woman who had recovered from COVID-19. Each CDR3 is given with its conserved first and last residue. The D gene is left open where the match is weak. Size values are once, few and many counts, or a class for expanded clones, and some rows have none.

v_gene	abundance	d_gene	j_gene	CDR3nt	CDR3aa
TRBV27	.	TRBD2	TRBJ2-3	TGTGCCAGCAGTTTTCGACTAGCGGGGGGGAGCACAGATACGCAGTATTTT	CASSFRLAGGSTDTQYF
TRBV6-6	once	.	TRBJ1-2	TGTGCCAGCGGGCGGGGTACTGGGGTCGGCTACACCTTC	CASGRGTGVGYTF
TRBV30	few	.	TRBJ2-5	TGTGCCTGGAGTGTACGGGTGGGGCGCCTTTTGGGGACCCAGTACTTC	CAWSVRVGRLLGTQYF
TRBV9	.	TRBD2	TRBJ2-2	TGTGCCAGCAGCGTAGAAAGCGGGGGCGTCACCGGGGAGCTGTTTTTT	CASSVESGGVTGELFF
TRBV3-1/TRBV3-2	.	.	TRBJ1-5	TGTGCCAGCAGCTCAGGGTTCAGGGGCGGCAATCAGCCCCAGCATTTT	CASSSGFRGGNQPQHF
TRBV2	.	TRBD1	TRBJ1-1	TGTGCCAGCAGTGGGGGGACAGGACCCATGAACACTGAAGCTTTCTTT	CASSGGTGPMNTEAFF
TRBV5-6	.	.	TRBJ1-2	TGTGCCAGCAGCCGAGCTCGGGGGGAGAGGTATGGCTACACCTTC	CASSRARGERYGYTF
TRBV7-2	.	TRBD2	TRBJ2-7	TGTGCCAGCAGCTCCCCGGGGGGCGAGCAGTACTTC	CASSSPGGEQYF
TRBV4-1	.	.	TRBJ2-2	TGCGCCAGCAGCCAAGGGCCGGGGGACCGGGAGCTGTTTTTT	CASSQGPGDRELFF
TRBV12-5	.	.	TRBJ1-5	TGTGCTAGTGGTCTAAGGGGTCAGCCCCAGCATTTT	CASGLRGQPQHF
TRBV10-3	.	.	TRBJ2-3	TGTGCCATCAGTGAGTTCCGAGCCCAAAGCACAGATACGCAGTATTTT	CAISEFRAQSTDTQYF
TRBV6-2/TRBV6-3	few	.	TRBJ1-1	TGTGCCAGCAGTTTCGGGTGGGGGGAGAACACTGAAGCTTTCTTT	CASSFGWGENTEAFF
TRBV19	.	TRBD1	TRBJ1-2	TGTGCCAGTAGTAGTCTACAGGGGACTGGCTACACCTTC	CASSSLQGTGYTF
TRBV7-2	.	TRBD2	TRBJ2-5	TGTGCCAGCAGCTTAAGACGGGGGGGGCAGGAGACCCAGTACTTC	CASSLRRGGQETQYF
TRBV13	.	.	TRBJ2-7	TGTGCCAGCAGCCTCAGGCAGGGCGCCTCCTACGAGCAGTACTTC	CASSLRQGASYEQYF
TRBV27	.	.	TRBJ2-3	TGTGCCAGCAGGCAGAGGACAGATACGCAGTATTTT	CASRQRTDTQYF
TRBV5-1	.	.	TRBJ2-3	TGCGCCAGCAGCTTGAATCCGGGGGGCACAGATACGCAGTATTTT	CASSLNPGGTDTQYF
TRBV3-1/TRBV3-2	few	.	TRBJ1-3	TGTGCCAGCAGCCAACTGCTGGCCTCTGGAAACACCATATATTTT	CASSQLLASGNTIYF
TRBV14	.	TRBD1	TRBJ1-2	TGTGCCAGCAGACCACAGGGGGTCTATGGCTACACCTTC	CASRPQGVYGYTF
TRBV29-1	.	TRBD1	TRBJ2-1	TGCAGCGTTGAATTAGGGGGCGCCTACAATGAGCAGTTCTTC	CSVELGGAYNEQFF
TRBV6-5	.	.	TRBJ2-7	TGTGCCAGCAGTTACCTGCGAAGCTCCTACGAGCAGTACTTC	CASSYLRSSYEQYF
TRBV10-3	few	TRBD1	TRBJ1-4	TGTGCCATCAGTGGAGGACAGGGGATTGAAAAACTGTTTTTT	CAISGGQGIEKLFF